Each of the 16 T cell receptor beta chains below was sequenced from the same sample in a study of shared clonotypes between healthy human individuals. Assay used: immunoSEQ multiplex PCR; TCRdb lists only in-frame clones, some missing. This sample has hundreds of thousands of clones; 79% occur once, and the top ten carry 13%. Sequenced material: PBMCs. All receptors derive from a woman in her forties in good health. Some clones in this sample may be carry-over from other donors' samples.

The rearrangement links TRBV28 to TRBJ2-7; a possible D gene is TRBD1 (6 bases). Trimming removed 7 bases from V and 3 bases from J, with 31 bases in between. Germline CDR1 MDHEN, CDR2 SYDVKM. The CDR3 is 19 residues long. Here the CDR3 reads CASIPSGRTAAWSLYEQYF. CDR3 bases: TGTGCCAGCATCCCATCAGGACGGACAGCGGCTTGGTCCCTCTACGAGCAGTACTTC. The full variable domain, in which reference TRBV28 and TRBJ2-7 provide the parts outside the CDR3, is DVKVTQSSRYLVKRTGEKVFLECVQDMDHENMFWYRQDPGLGLRLIYFSYDVKMKEKGDIPEGYSVSREKKERFSLILESASTNQTSMYLCASIPSGRTAAWSLYEQYFGPGTRLTVT.

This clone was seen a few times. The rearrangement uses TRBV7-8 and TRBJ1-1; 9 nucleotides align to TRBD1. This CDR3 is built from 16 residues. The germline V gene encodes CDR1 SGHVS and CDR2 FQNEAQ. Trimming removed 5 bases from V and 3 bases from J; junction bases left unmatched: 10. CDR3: CASSHSGTGSDTEAFF. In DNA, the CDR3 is TGTGCCAGCAGCCACTCTGGGACAGGGAGCGACACTGAAGCTTTCTTT.

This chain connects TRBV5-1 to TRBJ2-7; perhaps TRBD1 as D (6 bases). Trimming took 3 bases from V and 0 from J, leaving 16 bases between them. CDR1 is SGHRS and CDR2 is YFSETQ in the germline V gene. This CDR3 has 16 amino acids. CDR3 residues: CASSSGVTEGSYEQYF. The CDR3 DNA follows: TGCGCCAGCAGCTCAGGGGTCACCGAAGGCTCCTACGAGCAGTACTTC.

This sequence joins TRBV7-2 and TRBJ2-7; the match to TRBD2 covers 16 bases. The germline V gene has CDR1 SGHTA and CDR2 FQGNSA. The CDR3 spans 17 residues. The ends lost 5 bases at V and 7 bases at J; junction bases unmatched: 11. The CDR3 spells CASSDHPGLAGGGEQYF. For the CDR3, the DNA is TGTGCCAGCAGCGATCACCCGGGACTAGCGGGAGGGGGGGAGCAGTACTTC.

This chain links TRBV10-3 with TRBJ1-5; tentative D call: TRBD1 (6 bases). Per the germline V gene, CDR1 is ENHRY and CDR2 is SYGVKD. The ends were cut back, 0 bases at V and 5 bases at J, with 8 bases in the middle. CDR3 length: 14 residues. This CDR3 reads CAISESEGDQPQHF. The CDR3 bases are TGTGCCATCAGTGAGTCTGAGGGGGATCAGCCCCAGCATTTT.

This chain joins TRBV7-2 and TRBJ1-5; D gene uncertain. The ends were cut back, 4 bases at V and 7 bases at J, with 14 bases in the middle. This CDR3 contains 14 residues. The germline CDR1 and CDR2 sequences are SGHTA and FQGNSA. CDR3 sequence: CASSYQASQQPQHF. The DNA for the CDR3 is TGTGCCAGCAGCTATCAGGCGTCCCAACAGCCCCAGCATTTT.

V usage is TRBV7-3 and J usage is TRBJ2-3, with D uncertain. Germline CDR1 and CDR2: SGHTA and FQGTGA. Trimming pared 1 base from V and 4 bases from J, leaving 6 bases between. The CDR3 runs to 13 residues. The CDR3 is CASSLRWADTQYF. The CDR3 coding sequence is TGTGCCAGCAGCTTAAGGTGGGCAGATACGCAGTATTTT.

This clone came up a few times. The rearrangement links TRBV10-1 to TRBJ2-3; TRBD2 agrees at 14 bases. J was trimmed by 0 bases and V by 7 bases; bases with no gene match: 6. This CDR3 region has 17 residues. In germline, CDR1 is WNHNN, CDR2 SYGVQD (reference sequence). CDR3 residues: CASIPGLAGASTDTQYF. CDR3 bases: TGCGCCAGCATTCCGGGACTAGCGGGAGCGAGCACAGATACGCAGTATTTT.

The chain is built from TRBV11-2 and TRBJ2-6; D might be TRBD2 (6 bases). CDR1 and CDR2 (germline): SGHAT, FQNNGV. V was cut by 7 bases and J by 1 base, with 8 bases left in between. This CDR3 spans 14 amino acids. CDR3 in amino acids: CASTGGSGANVLTF. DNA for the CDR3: TGTGCCAGCACCGGGGGTTCTGGGGCCAACGTCCTGACTTTC. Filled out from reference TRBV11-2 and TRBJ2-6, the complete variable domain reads EAGVAQSPRYKIIEKRQSVAFWCNPISGHATLYWYQQILGQGPKLLIQFQNNGVVDDSQLPKDRFSAERLKGVDSTLKIQPAKLEDSAVYLCASTGGSGANVLTFGAGSRLTVL.

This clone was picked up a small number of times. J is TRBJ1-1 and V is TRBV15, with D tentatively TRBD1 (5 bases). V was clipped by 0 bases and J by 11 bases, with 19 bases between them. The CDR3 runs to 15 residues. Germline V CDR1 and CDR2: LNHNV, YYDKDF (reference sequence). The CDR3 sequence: CATSRDTEGRSVAFF. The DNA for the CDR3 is TGTGCCACCAGCAGAGATACTGAGGGACGATCGGTTGCTTTCTTT. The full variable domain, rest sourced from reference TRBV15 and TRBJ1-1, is DAMVIQNPRYQVTQFGKPVTLSCSQTLNHNVMYWYQQKSSQAPKLLFHYYDKDFNNEADTPDNFQSRRPNTSFCFLDIRSPGLGDTAMYLCATSRDTEGRSVAFFGQGTRLTVV.

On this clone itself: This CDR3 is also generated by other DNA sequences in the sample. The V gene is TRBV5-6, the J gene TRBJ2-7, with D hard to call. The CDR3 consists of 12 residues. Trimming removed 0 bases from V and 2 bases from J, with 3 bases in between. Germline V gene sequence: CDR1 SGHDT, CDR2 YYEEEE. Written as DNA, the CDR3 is TGTGCCAGCAGCTTGGGGGCCTACGAGCAGTACTTC. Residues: CASSLGAYEQYF. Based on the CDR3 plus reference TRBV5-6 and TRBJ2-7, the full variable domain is DAGVTQSPTHLIKTRGQQVTLRCSPKSGHDTVSWYQQALGQGPQFIFQYYEEEERQRGNFPDRFSGHQFPNYSSELNVNALLLGDSALYLCASSLGAYEQYFGPGTRLTVT.

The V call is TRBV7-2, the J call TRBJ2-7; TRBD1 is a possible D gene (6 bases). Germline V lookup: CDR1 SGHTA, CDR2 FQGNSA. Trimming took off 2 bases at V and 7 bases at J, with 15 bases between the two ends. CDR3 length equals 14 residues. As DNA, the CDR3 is TGTGCCAGCAGCTTACGACAGGCAGGACGAGAGCAGTACTTC. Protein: CASSLRQAGREQYF.

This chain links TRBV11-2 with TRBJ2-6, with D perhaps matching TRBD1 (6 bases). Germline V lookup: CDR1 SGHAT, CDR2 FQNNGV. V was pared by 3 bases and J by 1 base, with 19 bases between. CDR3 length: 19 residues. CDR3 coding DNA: TGTGCCAGCAGCTTCACCTCACCAAGTACAGGGTCTGGGGCCAACGTCCTGACTTTC. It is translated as CASSFTSPSTGSGANVLTF.

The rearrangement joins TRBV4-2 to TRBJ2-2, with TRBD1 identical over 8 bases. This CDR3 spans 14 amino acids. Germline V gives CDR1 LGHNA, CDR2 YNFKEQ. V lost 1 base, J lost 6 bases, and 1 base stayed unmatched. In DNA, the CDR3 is TGTGCCAGCAGCCAAGGGACAGGGTCCGGGGAGCTGTTTTTT. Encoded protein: CASSQGTGSGELFF.

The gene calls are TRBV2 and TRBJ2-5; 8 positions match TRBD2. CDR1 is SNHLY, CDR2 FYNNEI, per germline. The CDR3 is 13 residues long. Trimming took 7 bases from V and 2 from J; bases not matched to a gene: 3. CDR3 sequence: CASMGGRQETQYF. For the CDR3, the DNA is TGTGCCAGCATGGGCGGGAGGCAAGAGACCCAGTACTTC.

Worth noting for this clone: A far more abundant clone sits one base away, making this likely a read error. The CDR3 protein is CASSYSQGAYEQYF. In nucleotides, the CDR3 is TGTGCCAGCAGTTACTCGCAGGGGGCTTACGAGCAGTACTTC. The V gene is TRBV6-6, the J gene TRBJ2-5, with TRBD1 identical over 8 bases. Judging by the DNA end, TRBJ2-7 fits better; the J call may be wrong. The CDR3 loop spans 14 amino acids. In germline, CDR1 is MNHNY, CDR2 SVGAGI (reference sequence).